These 17 T cell receptor beta chains share one sample of origin, sequenced in a study of T cell responses to AZD1222 COVID-19 vaccine. Some clones are missing from TCRdb's copy, which holds only in-frame ones; the method was immunoSEQ multiplex PCR. The table has some 97,000 clones, about 90% seen once; the top ten hold roughly 4.2%. This specimen consisted of peripheral blood, obtained on day 0 of MenACWY control vaccination. The receptor source for this set is an adult in good health.

This sequence joins TRBV9 and TRBJ1-1; possible D gene TRBD1, 6 bases. The CDR3 spans 14 residues. Trimming pared 3 bases from V and 0 bases from J, leaving 9 bases between. The germline gives CDR1 SGDLS, CDR2 YYNGEE. CDR3 sequence (DNA): TGTGCCAGCAGCGAGGACAGTATGAACACTGAAGCTTTCTTT. It translates to CASSEDSMNTEAFF.

The rearrangement uses TRBV29-1 and TRBJ2-7; 7 bases are a match to TRBD2. Per germline, CDR1 SQVTM and CDR2 ANQGSEA. The CDR3 runs to 13 residues. V shed 0 bases and J 3 bases; nucleotides not matched to a gene: 2. The CDR3 coding sequence is TGCAGCGTTGAAGACGGCGGGAGCTACGAGCAGTACTTC. It translates to CSVEDGGSYEQYF.

The chain uses TRBV30 and TRBJ1-1; possible D gene TRBD1, 5 bases. There are 13 residues in the CDR3. The V gene lost 0 bases and the J gene lost 1 base, with 6 bases spanning the gap. Germline V CDR1 and CDR2: GTSNPN, SVGIG (reference sequence). As DNA, the CDR3 is TGTGCCTGGAGTGTCAGGGAGAACACTGAAGCTTTCTTT. This encodes CAWSVRENTEAFF.

The V call is TRBV9, the J call TRBJ1-6; D not certain. Trimming shortened V by 0 bases and J by 8 bases, and 12 bases separated the two germline ends. The CDR3 has 15 amino acids. Germline CDR1 reads SGDLS; CDR2 reads YYNGEE. The CDR3 sequence is CASSVEAYPYSPLHF. CDR3 bases: TGTGCCAGCAGCGTAGAGGCCTATCCATATTCACCCCTCCACTTT.

V usage is TRBV27 and J usage is TRBJ1-6; 11 nucleotides line up with TRBD1. Germline trimming cut 0 bases from V and 10 bases from J; bases unmatched to any gene: 5. Germline V CDR1 and CDR2: MNHEY, SMNVEV (reference sequence). CDR3 length equals 16 residues. The CDR3 coding sequence is TGTGCCAGCAGTTTATCTTCGGACAGGGGGCAATCACCCCTCCACTTT. Its translation: CASSLSSDRGQSPLHF.

This clone occurred once. The V gene is TRBV6-2 or TRBV6-3, the J gene TRBJ1-1; TRBD1 aligns across 7 bases. There are 14 residues in the CDR3. V shed 2 bases and J 4 bases; nucleotides not matched to a gene: 4. Germline values: CDR1 MNHEY, CDR2 SVGEGT. In DNA, the CDR3 is TGTGCCAGCAGTTACCTGACAGGGCGCACTGAAGCTTTCTTT. It codes for CASSYLTGRTEAFF.

The genes are TRBV4-1 and TRBJ2-1, with 9 bases matching TRBD2. Germline V gives CDR1 MGHRA, CDR2 YSYEKL. CDR3 length: 14 amino acids. The V segment lost 9 bases and the J segment 8 bases; nucleotides outside the gene matches: 11. The CDR3 DNA follows: TGCGCCAGTAACTCGGGACTAGCTAGGGATGAGCAGTTCTTC. Protein: CASNSGLARDEQFF.

This rearrangement joins TRBV30 to TRBJ2-7; the D is unclear. Trimming removed 5 bases at V and 4 bases at J, with 12 bases between. Germline CDR1 GTSNPN, CDR2 SVGIG (reference sequence). There are 12 residues in the CDR3. CDR3 sequence (DNA): TGTGCCTGGTCCAAGGGAATTTACGAGCAGTACTTC. Translation: CAWSKGIYEQYF.

In its sample, this clone was seen a few times. J is TRBJ1-3 and V is TRBV7-2, with 7 bases identical to TRBD1. The CDR3 extends over 15 amino acids. Losses at the gene ends were 2 bases for V and 5 bases for J; bases not matched to a gene: 6. The germline V gene encodes CDR1 SGHTA and CDR2 FQGNSA. The DNA for the CDR3 is TGTGCCAGCAGCTTACCGGGGACAGTTAGAAACACCATATATTTT. This codes for CASSLPGTVRNTIYF.

J is TRBJ2-3 and V is TRBV4-2; D possibly uses TRBD1 or TRBD2 (5 bases each). The V gene's germline CDR1 is LGHNA and CDR2 YNFKEQ. The CDR3 totals 17 residues. Trimming took 4 bases from V and 5 from J, leaving 22 bases between them. This CDR3 is CASSLRSHGTRGDTQYF. CDR3 sequence (DNA): TGTGCCAGCAGCCTAAGAAGCCATGGTACGAGGGGAGATACGCAGTATTTT.

DNA for the CDR3: TGTGCCAGTGGGGTCACGGCCTCTGGAAACACCATATATTTT. Protein: CASGVTASGNTIYF. This rearrangement joins TRBV19 to TRBJ1-3, with D unclear. Germline lookup yields CDR1 LNHDA and CDR2 SQIVND (reference sequence). This CDR3 is built from 14 residues. The germline V and J ends were trimmed by 8 bases and 0 bases, with 11 bases remaining between them.

The table lists this clone with a count of one. This chain connects TRBV28 to TRBJ1-1, with TRBD1 identical over 10 bases. V shed 6 bases and J 4 bases; nucleotides not matched to a gene: 5. Germline CDR1 is MDHEN and CDR2 is SYDVKM. The CDR3 runs to 14 residues. The CDR3 DNA reads TGTGCCAGCAGAGAGGACAGGGGGGGCACTGAAGCTTTCTTT. It translates to CASREDRGGTEAFF.

The V and J genes are TRBV10-3 and TRBJ1-1; maybe TRBD1 (6 bases). V was trimmed by 8 bases and J by 0 bases, leaving 10 bases between them. This CDR3 has 13 residues. Germline-derived CDR1 and CDR2 are ENHRY and SYGVKD. The CDR3 region has the DNA TGTGCCATCTTGGACAGCATGAACACTGAAGCTTTCTTT. Translating it yields CAILDSMNTEAFF.

This clone was counted at least ten times. The rearrangement joins TRBV10-2 to TRBJ1-5; D is ambiguous. CDR3 size: 15 residues. V lost 0 bases, J lost 0 bases, and 6 bases lay in between. Germline assignment: CDR1 WSHSY and CDR2 SAAADI. The CDR3 coding sequence is TGCGCCAGCAGTGAGTCGAAGTATAGCAATCAGCCCCAGCATTTT. It is translated as CASSESKYSNQPQHF.

The V gene is TRBV7-3, the J gene TRBJ2-1, with TRBD1 matching 7 bases. Trimming cost V 5 bases and J 0 bases; bases outside gene matches: 7. The germline CDR1 and CDR2 sequences are SGHTA and FQGTGA. The CDR3 extends over 16 amino acids. CDR3 sequence (DNA): TGTGCCAGCAGCCTAAGACAGGGTAGCTCCTACAATGAGCAGTTCTTC. Translated, it gives CASSLRQGSSYNEQFF.

With regard to this clone: Distinct nucleotide sequences in the sample also encode this CDR3. The chain joins TRBV12-3 or TRBV12-4 to TRBJ2-5; 7 positions match TRBD1. The CDR3 totals 13 residues. Unmatched junction bases numbered 2, after V lost 3 bases and J lost 4 bases. The CDR3 bases are TGTGCCAGCAGTTTTTCAGGGGGAGAGACCCAGTACTTC. It encodes CASSFSGGETQYF.

In this sample, this clone turned up once. The genes are TRBV4-1 and TRBJ1-5; D is ambiguous. Germline V gives CDR1 MGHRA, CDR2 YSYEKL. The CDR3 runs 13 residues. The V end was cut by 3 bases, the J end by 6 bases, with 9 bases between. CDR3 in DNA: TGCGCCAGCAGCCAGACTGGTAGTCAGCCCCAGCATTTT. As protein: CASSQTGSQPQHF.